A single sample gave rise to the 30 T cell receptor beta chains below, sequenced in a study of response to subunit inactivated influenza vaccine (dated by TCRdb to the late 2010s). To prepare the library, RT-PCR was applied. TCRdb shows the sequencer as Illumina HiSeq 2500. TCRdb's own reprocessing of the public reads used fastp at Q25 and MiXCR and kept productive beta chains. Each entry is one CDR3 protein sequence, shown with its most common DNA and genes. Within this sample are about 800,000 distinct CDR3 sequences, with approximately 21% of them counted one time only. Jointly, the top ten make up about 10% of the sample. This material consisted of PBMCs from blood, taken less than 6 days after vaccination. The receptors come from a man in his fifties who received an inactivated influenza vaccine. Donor details come from another sample of the same person, matched by shared clones.

This clonotype has more than one count but fewer than ten. The chain recombines TRBV20-1 with TRBJ2-2, with unresolved D. V lost 3 bases and J lost 1, with 6 bases in between. This CDR3 is built from 13 residues. Germline CDR1 reads DFQATT; CDR2 reads SNEGSKA (reference sequence). The CDR3 DNA reads TGCAGTGCTAGTATCGGGAACACCGGGGAGCTGTTTTTT. Translating it yields CSASIGNTGELFF.

V is TRBV10-1 and J is TRBJ2-7; 10 positions agree with TRBD1. The V and J ends lost 3 bases and 8 bases, in that order; junction bases with no gene match: 7. The CDR3 is made up of 14 amino acids. CDR1 is WNHNN, CDR2 SYGVQD, per germline (reference sequence). The CDR3 coding sequence is TGCGCCAGCAGTGAAGGACAGGGGGTAGGCAAGCAGTACTTC. This codes for CASSEGQGVGKQYF.

This clonotype was observed a handful of times. The CDR3 sequence: CATSDFKRSYGNEQFF. The CDR3 bases are TGTGCCACCAGTGATTTCAAGCGGAGCTACGGCAATGAGCAGTTCTTC. The chain employs TRBV24-1 and TRBJ2-1, with D tentatively TRBD2 (5 bases). This CDR3 is 16 amino acids long. Germline CDR1 and CDR2: KGHDR and SFDVKD. V was clipped by 1 base and J by 6 bases, with 15 bases between them.

There are a few counts of this clonotype. This chain joins TRBV11-1 and TRBJ2-2; 8 positions agree with TRBD1. CDR1 and CDR2 from the germline V gene are SGHAT and FQDESV (reference sequence). With V trimmed by 6 bases and J by 4 bases, 16 bases remained unmatched. The length of the CDR3 is 18 residues. CDR3 protein: CASRRVTGQGSGTGELFF. CDR3 sequence (DNA): TGTGCCAGCAGACGAGTCACAGGACAGGGATCAGGCACCGGGGAGCTGTTTTTT.

This chain joins TRBV24-1 and TRBJ2-1; 10 bases match TRBD2. With V trimmed by 3 bases and J by 6 bases, 7 bases remained unmatched. The germline CDR1 and CDR2 sequences are KGHDR and SFDVKD. The CDR3 is 16 residues long. CDR3 loop: CATSDRLAGGINEQFF. In DNA, the CDR3 is TGTGCCACCAGTGATAGATTAGCGGGGGGCATCAATGAGCAGTTCTTC.

V gene TRBV20-1 combines with J gene TRBJ1-2, with 7 nucleotides matching TRBD1. The germline V gene encodes CDR1 DFQATT and CDR2 SNEGSKA (reference sequence). CDR3 size: 12 residues. Unmatched junction bases numbered 4, after V lost 3 bases and J lost 6 bases. The CDR3 DNA reads as TGCAGTGCTAGCACAGGGGAACATGGCTACACCTTC. Amino acids: CSASTGEHGYTF.

The chain uses TRBV2 and TRBJ2-3; TRBD2 matches 9 bases. V shed 4 bases, J shed 1 base, and the junction held 3 bases outside the gene matches. This CDR3 region has 15 residues. The germline gives CDR1 SNHLY, CDR2 FYNNEI. For the CDR3, the DNA is TGTGCCAGCAGTGTGGCTAGCGGGGGCACAGATACGCAGTATTTT. As protein: CASSVASGGTDTQYF.

The chain combines TRBV12-3 or TRBV12-4 with TRBJ2-2; D is undetermined. The V end lost 3 bases, the J end lost 2 bases, and 13 bases lay between the germline ends. This CDR3 is built from 16 residues. The CDR3 bases are TGTGCCAGCAGTTTTGGAGCGCCCTTAAACACCGGGGAGCTGTTTTTT. Its protein product is CASSFGAPLNTGELFF.

A remark on this clonotype: No conserved phenylalanine or tryptophan ends this CDR3, so it is likely a read error. The chain couples TRBV10-3 to TRBJ1-6; 7 bases are shared with TRBD1. In germline, CDR1 is ENHRY, CDR2 SYGVKD. V lost 6 bases, J lost 10 bases, and 12 bases stayed unmatched. The CDR3 is made up of 15 amino acids. CDR3 in amino acids: CAISEKQGLRSPLHL. Written as DNA, the CDR3 is TGTGCCATCAGCGAGAAACAGGGGTTGAGGTCACCCCTCCACCTT.

This clonotype was observed a few times. The chain links TRBV20-1 to TRBJ2-5, with 7 bases aligning to TRBD1. CDR3 length: 14 residues. J lost 6 bases, V lost 5 bases, and 12 bases had no gene match. CDR1 and CDR2 from the germline V gene are DFQATT and SNEGSKA (reference sequence). The CDR3 loop reads CSAPVRQGSKTQYF. The CDR3 DNA reads as TGCAGTGCTCCCGTTAGACAGGGTTCGAAGACCCAGTACTTC.

V and J are TRBV20-1 and TRBJ2-1, with 10 bases that match TRBD2. The V and J ends lost 5 bases and 3 bases, in that order; junction bases with no gene match: 4. The CDR3 covers 14 residues. Germline V gene sequence: CDR1 DFQATT, CDR2 SNEGSKA (reference sequence). The CDR3 sequence: CSAPLAGLYNEQFF. CDR3 nucleotide sequence: TGCAGTGCTCCACTAGCGGGACTCTACAATGAGCAGTTCTTC.

V and J are TRBV6-5 and TRBJ1-6, with D unclear. CDR3 length: 13 amino acids. The germline CDR1 and CDR2 sequences are MNHEY and SVGAGI. V shed 0 bases and J shed 5 bases, with 2 bases lying between them. Here the CDR3 reads CASSYSNNSPLHF. The CDR3 nucleotides are TGTGCCAGCAGTTACTCAAATAATTCACCCCTCCACTTT.

This clonotype was recorded a few times. The chain links TRBV6-2 or TRBV6-3 to TRBJ2-1, with D possibly being TRBD2 (5 bases). Germline V gene lookup returns CDR1 MNHEY and CDR2 SVGEGT. V was pared by 9 bases and J by 4 bases, with 13 bases between. The CDR3 is 13 residues long. The CDR3, as DNA: TGTGCCAGTGGGAGCGGTGCTTACAATGAGCAGTTCTTC. This gives the protein CASGSGAYNEQFF.

This clonotype was picked up many times. The chain is built from TRBV4-3 and TRBJ2-3, with TRBD1 matching over 7 bases. This CDR3 has 18 residues. The germline gives CDR1 LGHNA, CDR2 YSLEER. J gave up 2 bases and V 2 bases, and 13 bases lay outside the gene matches. Here the CDR3 reads CASSQRGRTGDVTDTQYF. The CDR3 region has the DNA TGCGCCAGCAGCCAAAGGGGTCGTACAGGGGACGTCACAGATACGCAGTATTTT.

This chain connects TRBV4-3 to TRBJ2-3; maybe TRBD2 (6 bases). Per the germline V gene, CDR1 is LGHNA and CDR2 is YSLEER. The CDR3 length is 17 residues. V gave up 0 bases and J gave up 2 bases, with 15 bases separating them. The CDR3 loop reads CASSQDLVSDYTDTQYF. The CDR3 DNA is TGCGCCAGCAGCCAAGATCTGGTCTCGGACTACACAGATACGCAGTATTTT.

This clonotype showed up many times. V and J are TRBV29-1 and TRBJ2-7; 9 nucleotides line up with TRBD2. V lost 3 bases and J lost 0; bases outside the gene matches: 6. Germline assignment: CDR1 SQVTM and CDR2 ANQGSEA. This CDR3 comprises 15 residues. CDR3 in amino acids: CSVDGVAGDSYEQYF. The CDR3 DNA sequence: TGCAGCGTTGACGGTGTAGCGGGGGACTCCTACGAGCAGTACTTC.

This clonotype has at least ten counts. The V and J genes are TRBV5-1 and TRBJ2-7; TRBD2 might be the D (6 bases). This CDR3 comprises 14 residues. Germline V gives CDR1 SGHRS, CDR2 YFSETQ. Trimming stripped 2 bases from V and 2 bases from J, with 11 bases between. The CDR3, as DNA: TGCGCCAGCAGCTTTCTGCGGGGTACCTACGAGCAGTACTTC. Translated, it gives CASSFLRGTYEQYF.

This clonotype appeared many times. J is TRBJ1-5 and V is TRBV10-2, with TRBD1 matching 7 bases. Germline CDR1 and CDR2: WSHSY and SAAADI. Trimming at V came to 10 bases and at J to 5 bases, leaving 5 bases not matched to a gene. There are 12 residues in the CDR3. CDR3 DNA: TGCGCCACAGGGGGGGGTTATCAGCCCCAGCATTTT. This sequence encodes CATGGGYQPQHF.

This clonotype was observed at least ten times. The rearrangement joins TRBV29-1 to TRBJ2-1, with 7 bases matching TRBD2. Losses at the gene ends were 6 bases for V and 9 bases for J; bases not matched to a gene: 11. Germline CDR1 SQVTM, CDR2 ANQGSEA. The CDR3 has 13 residues. The CDR3 loop is CSVDGLGMAEQFF. The DNA for the CDR3 is TGCAGCGTCGACGGACTAGGTATGGCTGAGCAGTTCTTC.

The chain has TRBV20-1 and TRBJ2-3; D not certain. V lost 8 bases and J 3 bases, leaving 24 bases between the germline ends. CDR1 and CDR2 (germline): DFQATT, SNEGSKA (reference sequence). CDR3 length: 16 amino acids. CDR3 protein: CSPLGSWPSGTDTQYF. The DNA for the CDR3 is TGCAGTCCGCTAGGTAGTTGGCCGTCTGGTACAGATACGCAGTATTTT.

The V and J genes are TRBV5-6 and TRBJ1-2, with D possibly matching TRBD1 (5 bases). The CDR3 is made up of 15 amino acids. V lost 2 bases and J 5 bases, leaving 16 bases between the germline ends. Germline V lookup: CDR1 SGHDT, CDR2 YYEEEE. DNA of the CDR3: TGTGCCAGCAGCTTCCCTGCGGTGAAGGGGTATGGCTACACCTTC. It encodes CASSFPAVKGYGYTF.

This clonotype was detected many times. V usage is TRBV7-3 and J usage is TRBJ2-3; TRBD1 aligns across 7 bases. Germline trimming cut 5 bases from V and 6 bases from J; bases unmatched to any gene: 2. Germline V gene sequence: CDR1 SGHTA, CDR2 FQGTGA. The CDR3 is 12 residues long. Here the CDR3 DNA reads TGTGCCAGCAGCCCGGACAGGGATACGCAGTATTTT. This codes for CASSPDRDTQYF.

V usage is TRBV6-1 and J usage is TRBJ2-3, with TRBD1 matching over 11 bases. The germline V gene has CDR1 MNHNS and CDR2 SASEGT. Germline trimming cut 5 bases from V and 4 bases from J; bases unmatched to any gene: 11. CDR3 size: 17 residues. CDR3 nucleotide sequence: TGTGCCAGCAGTCGGCCAGGACTGGGACAGGGGGCAGATACGCAGTATTTT. It yields the protein CASSRPGLGQGADTQYF.

This clonotype was seen only a few times. This CDR3 is CASSQWTEKNTEAFF. The CDR3, as DNA: TGCGCCAGCAGCCAATGGACGGAAAAGAACACTGAAGCTTTCTTT. The gene calls are TRBV4-1 and TRBJ1-1; no definite D call. Looked up from germline, CDR1 is MGHRA and CDR2 is YSYEKL. The CDR3 contains 15 residues. V was shortened by 2 bases and J by 1 base, with 11 bases between the two germline ends.

This CDR3 reads CASSQDPRSYNEQFF. The CDR3, as DNA: TGCGCCAGCAGCCAAGATCCGCGCTCCTACAATGAGCAGTTCTTC. The chain couples TRBV4-3 to TRBJ2-1; no firm D call. V was pared by 0 bases and J by 0 bases, with 6 bases between. This CDR3 comprises 15 residues. The germline V gene has CDR1 LGHNA and CDR2 YSLEER.

The genes are TRBV6-5 and TRBJ2-7, with D maybe TRBD1 (5 bases). CDR1 and CDR2 from the germline V gene are MNHEY and SVGAGI. The V and J ends lost 5 bases and 3 bases respectively, with 11 bases between them. The CDR3 sequence is 13 residues long. The CDR3 nucleotides are TGTGCCAGCAGTATACGGACAAGCTACGAGCAGTACTTC. This codes for CASSIRTSYEQYF.

The chain is built from TRBV4-3 and TRBJ2-6; D gene unclear. The CDR3 spans 16 residues. The germline V and J ends were trimmed by 0 bases and 1 base, with 7 bases remaining between them. CDR1 is LGHNA, CDR2 YSLEER, per germline. The CDR3 is CASSQDVRSGANVLTF. CDR3 nucleotides: TGCGCCAGCAGCCAAGACGTTAGGTCTGGGGCCAACGTCCTGACTTTC.

In DNA, the CDR3 is TGTGCCAGCAGCTCAGACGACGGGTGGATGGGTTATGGCTACACCTTC. This encodes CASSSDDGWMGYGYTF. The V and J genes are TRBV7-2 and TRBJ1-2; D is uncertain. This CDR3 spans 16 amino acids. Germline CDR1 SGHTA, CDR2 FQGNSA. Deletions cut 4 bases from V and 5 bases from J, with 20 bases between. Using reference TRBV7-2 and TRBJ1-2 for the parts outside the CDR3, the full variable domain is GAGVSQSPSNKVTEKGKDVELRCDPISGHTALYWYRQSLGQGLEFLIYFQGNSAPDKSGLPSDRFSAERTGGSVSTLTIQRTQQEDSAVYLCASSSDDGWMGYGYTFGSGTRLTVV.

This chain links TRBV7-2 with TRBJ2-7; D is unclear. V was shortened by 1 base and J by 1 base, with 11 bases between the two germline ends. The germline V gene encodes CDR1 SGHTA and CDR2 FQGNSA. This CDR3 has 15 residues. The CDR3 loop is CASSLVRHRSYEQYF. CDR3 coding DNA: TGTGCCAGCAGCTTAGTAAGGCACCGATCCTACGAGCAGTACTTC.

In this sample, this clonotype turned up many times. The germline gene is not matched at one end of the junction; a read error may be the cause. This sequence joins TRBV5-1 and TRBJ1-1; 9 bases match TRBD1. The CDR3 consists of 14 residues. CDR1 and CDR2 from the germline V gene are SGHRS and YFSETQ. DNA for the CDR3: TGTGCCAGCAGTTTGGACAGGGGTGGCACTGAAGCTTTCTTT. This gives the protein CASSLDRGGTEAFF.